The entry that follows covers one TCR beta chain sequence. The table came from immunoSEQ multiplex PCR; TCRdb's copy has only in-frame clones and leaves some out. The sample gives fewer than 75,000 clones, 89% of which show up once; around 9% is in the top ten. This record comes from a study of blood T cell repertoires in COVID-19. The sequencing input was peripheral blood. This receptor was identified in an elderly man with acute or convalescent COVID-19.

The CDR3 region is CASSGQGSNQPQHF. The CDR3 bases are TGTGCCAGCAGCGGACAGGGGAGCAATCAGCCCCAGCATTTT. This chain connects TRBV9 to TRBJ1-5, with 8 bases lining up with TRBD1. The J segment lost 1 base and the V segment lost 3 bases, leaving 0 bases of the junction unmatched. The germline V gene has CDR1 SGDLS and CDR2 YYNGEE. The CDR3 sequence is 14 residues long.